This is a list of T cell receptor beta chains from one sample in a study of beta chain features in type 1 diabetes. Libraries were prepared by immunoSEQ multiplex PCR; TCRdb keeps only in-frame clonotypes and omits some of them. The sample consists of around 140,000 clones, about 9.4% of them appearing once. Sequencing input: naive CD4+ T cells from blood. The receptor set was obtained from a man between 18 and 35 years old in good health. Each CDR3 is given without its conserved first and last residue. Fields, in order: V gene, J gene, CDR3 protein.

V: TRBV7-9
J: TRBJ1-1
CDR3: ASSSSNRDQAF

V: TRBV5-4
J: TRBJ2-3
CDR3: ASSLFRGISTDTQY

V: TRBV7-3
J: TRBJ2-7
CDR3: ASSLSGNEQY

V: TRBV19
J: TRBJ2-5
CDR3: ASGPLEKETQY

V: TRBV5-1
J: TRBJ2-3
CDR3: ASSLLGAADTQY

V: TRBV6-5
J: TRBJ2-3
CDR3: ASRTTGGIPDTQY

V: TRBV6-6
J: TRBJ2-7
CDR3: ASSPERGASYEQY

V: TRBV7-2
J: TRBJ1-1
CDR3: ASSLDLRRDTEAF

V: TRBV18
J: TRBJ1-4
CDR3: ASSPGATNEKLF

V: TRBV5-1
J: TRBJ2-1
CDR3: ASSPDREYNEQL

V: TRBV7-9
J: TRBJ1-1
CDR3: ASSTTGAAF

V: TRBV11-3
J: TRBJ2-2
CDR3: ASSFQGSTGELF

V: TRBV2
J: TRBJ1-6
CDR3: ASRENYSPLH

V: TRBV7-2
J: TRBJ2-3
CDR3: ASSSINTQY

V: TRBV5-1
J: TRBJ2-5
CDR3: ASSPAGGAGETQY

V: TRBV13
J: TRBJ2-7
CDR3: ASSLVQGGMEQY

V: TRBV10-3
J: TRBJ1-1
CDR3: AISSRTGENTEAF

V: TRBV7-8
J: TRBJ2-1
CDR3: ASSRYGSSYNEQF

V: TRBV7-8
J: TRBJ2-7
CDR3: ASSSPGRYEQY

V: TRBV11-3
J: TRBJ1-4
CDR3: ASSSRQGEKLF

V: TRBV19
J: TRBJ1-2
CDR3: ASSIGRLDNYGYT

V: TRBV2
J: TRBJ2-7
CDR3: ASSEGAGGEQY

V: TRBV6-5
J: TRBJ1-1
CDR3: ASSYGEVTEAF

V: TRBV27
J: TRBJ2-1
CDR3: ASSVRGGDEQF

V: TRBV4-3
J: TRBJ2-1
CDR3: ASSQDRTSTYNEQF

V: TRBV19
J: TRBJ1-5
CDR3: ASIAWGEGNQPQH

V: TRBV4-1
J: TRBJ2-1
CDR3: ASSQTLKTTGRPYNEQF